A single sample is the source of the 13 T cell receptor beta chains below, sequenced in a study of OX40 agonist ivuxolimab in advanced cancers. Sequencing was performed with immunoSEQ multiplex PCR; in TCRdb, only in-frame clones are kept and a portion is missing. The repertoire includes about 80,000 clones, around four fifths of them detected once, and 20% to 30% sits in the top ten. Material: CD4+ or CD8+ T cells sorted from blood, obtained in a trial of the OX40 agonist ivuxolimab. The source is an adult with an advanced solid tumor such as melanoma, head and neck, liver or kidney cancer.

This clone was found once. V usage is TRBV11-2 and J usage is TRBJ1-1; D unresolved. V lost 0 bases and J lost 12, with 17 bases in between. Per germline, CDR1 SGHAT and CDR2 FQNNGV. CDR3 size: 14 residues. The chain's CDR3 is CASSLEGFSLVTFF. The CDR3 DNA reads TGTGCCAGCAGCTTAGAGGGGTTTTCGTTGGTTACTTTCTTT.

The chain recombines TRBV5-8 with TRBJ1-5; 10 nucleotides line up with TRBD1. With 2 bases clipped from V and 4 bases from J, the junction kept 6 bases outside the gene matches. This CDR3 is 16 amino acids long. From germline, CDR1 is SGHTS and CDR2 YDEGEE. The DNA of the CDR3 is TGTGCCAGCAGCTTTCGGACAGGGGGGCCGAATCAGCCCCAGCATTTT. Its translation: CASSFRTGGPNQPQHF.

The genes are TRBV28 and TRBJ1-2, with a weak D call TRBD1 (6 bases). The CDR3 extends over 13 amino acids. V dropped 4 bases and J dropped 1 base, with 7 bases sitting between them. Germline V gives CDR1 MDHEN, CDR2 SYDVKM. The CDR3 DNA sequence: TGTGCCAGCAGTTCAGGGGTTAACTATGGCTACACCTTC. Protein: CASSSGVNYGYTF.

This clone was seen only a few times. The chain uses TRBV21-1 and TRBJ2-1; the DNA was not used to check the table's D call, TRBD1. TRBV21-1 is marked as a pseudogene. This CDR3 comprises 16 residues. CDR3 in amino acids: CASSMGQGVPYNEQFF. The CDR3 coding sequence is TGTGCCAGCAGCATGGGGCAGGGGGTTCCCTACAATGAGCAGTTCTTC.

The gene calls are TRBV28 and TRBJ2-7; TRBD2 matches 10 bases. The CDR3 is 15 residues long. CDR1 is MDHEN, CDR2 SYDVKM, per germline. Trimming at V came to 7 bases and at J to 1 base, leaving 7 bases not matched to a gene. CDR3 DNA sequence: TGTGCCAGCAAATATAGCGGGGGGATATCCTACGAGCAGTACTTC. It encodes CASKYSGGISYEQYF.

This rearrangement joins TRBV5-1 to TRBJ2-3; D may be TRBD1 (5 bases). The germline V and J ends were trimmed by 4 bases and 6 bases, with 18 bases remaining between them. The germline V gene encodes CDR1 SGHRS and CDR2 YFSETQ. The CDR3 contains 15 residues. The CDR3 DNA sequence: TGCGCCAGCAGCGTAGGGGATCTTCCTCTCGATACGCAGTATTTT. Its protein product is CASSVGDLPLDTQYF.

The rearrangement joins TRBV19 to TRBJ2-1, with a tentative D call TRBD2 (6 bases). The V end lost 4 bases, the J end lost 6 bases, and 13 bases lay between the germline ends. In germline, CDR1 is LNHDA, CDR2 SQIVND (reference sequence). The length of the CDR3 is 14 residues. CDR3 loop: CASSNREKGNEQFF. CDR3 DNA: TGTGCCAGTAGTAACCGGGAGAAAGGCAATGAGCAGTTCTTC.

The chain joins TRBV7-9 to TRBJ1-1, with 7 bases lining up with TRBD1. Germline values: CDR1 SEHNR, CDR2 FQNEAQ (reference sequence). The CDR3 is made up of 13 amino acids. The V segment lost 6 bases and the J segment 4 bases; nucleotides outside the gene matches: 5. CDR3 region: CASSSQGFTEAFF. The CDR3 DNA is TGTGCCAGCAGTTCACAGGGGTTCACTGAAGCTTTCTTT.

The genes are TRBV4-1 and TRBJ2-7, with D tentatively TRBD2 (5 bases). The germline CDR1 and CDR2 sequences are MGHRA and YSYEKL. Deletions cut 3 bases from V and 5 bases from J, with 17 bases between. The length of the CDR3 is 15 residues. The chain's CDR3 is CASSQEPRGPNEQYF. The CDR3 DNA follows: TGCGCCAGCAGCCAGGAACCTCGGGGTCCCAACGAGCAGTACTTC.

The rearrangement uses TRBV30 and TRBJ2-1; D is uncertain. The ends were cut back, 3 bases at V and 7 bases at J, with 13 bases in the middle. CDR3 length equals 13 residues. The germline V gene encodes CDR1 GTSNPN and CDR2 SVGIG (reference sequence). The CDR3 sequence is CAWSPAAPNEQFF. In nucleotides, the CDR3 is TGTGCCTGGAGCCCCGCGGCTCCTAATGAGCAGTTCTTC. Filled out from reference TRBV30 and TRBJ2-1, the complete variable domain reads SQTIHQWPATLVQPVGSPLSLECTVEGTSNPNLYWYRQAAGRGLQLLFYSVGIGQISSEVPQNLSASRPQDRQFILSSKKLLLSDSGFYLCAWSPAAPNEQFFGPGTRLTVL.

V and J are TRBV2 and TRBJ1-1; tentative D call: TRBD1 (5 bases). The V and J ends lost 6 bases and 4 bases respectively, with 12 bases between them. The CDR3 covers 13 residues. The V gene's germline CDR1 is SNHLY and CDR2 FYNNEI. The DNA of the CDR3 is TGTGCCAGCAGGGGGGAAGTGATCACTGAAGCTTTCTTT. Encoded protein: CASRGEVITEAFF. Combining the CDR3 with reference TRBV2 and TRBJ1-1 gives the whole variable domain EPEVTQTPSHQVTQMGQEVILRCVPISNHLYFYWYRQILGQKVEFLVSFYNNEISEKSEIFDDQFSVERPDGSNFTLKIRSTKLEDSAMYFCASRGEVITEAFFGQGTRLTVV.

Details on this clone: An end of the junction differs from the germline gene, which may be a read error. This chain joins TRBV30 and TRBJ2-4, with a possible D match to TRBD1 (5 bases). Germline V CDR1 and CDR2: GTSNPN, SVGIG (reference sequence). The CDR3 sequence is 12 residues long. The CDR3 region has the DNA TGTGCCTGGAGTCCAAAGGACACCGGCACACACTTC. Protein sequence: CAWSPKDTGTHF.

This clone was counted only a few times. The chain joins TRBV27 to TRBJ2-7; D remains unclear. Per germline, CDR1 MNHEY and CDR2 SMNVEV (reference sequence). Deletions cut 2 bases from V and 6 bases from J, with 17 bases between. CDR3 size: 15 residues. CDR3: CASSLSWSPDGEQYF. As DNA, the CDR3 is TGTGCCAGCAGTTTAAGTTGGTCTCCCGATGGCGAGCAGTACTTC.